Presented here are 10 T cell receptor beta chains from one specimen sequenced in a study of OX40 agonist ivuxolimab in advanced cancers. Assay: immunoSEQ multiplex PCR; the TCRdb copy retains only in-frame clones and omits some. The sample lists roughly 100,000 clones, more than 80% occurring once. Sequenced here: CD4+ or CD8+ T cells sorted from blood, sampled in a trial of the OX40 agonist ivuxolimab. These receptors were collected from an adult with an advanced solid tumor such as melanoma, head and neck, liver or kidney cancer.

The V gene is TRBV6-5, the J gene TRBJ1-2, with TRBD1 matching over 8 bases. Germline CDR1 is MNHEY and CDR2 is SVGAGI. Trimming took 1 base from V and 4 from J; bases not matched to a gene: 8. The CDR3 loop spans 16 amino acids. CDR3 residues: CASSYFGQGASYGYTF. The CDR3 bases are TGTGCCAGCAGTTACTTCGGACAGGGCGCGTCCTATGGCTACACCTTC.

The V and J genes are TRBV6-4 and TRBJ2-1; 10 nucleotides agree with TRBD2. V lost 2 bases to trimming and J lost 6 bases; unmatched junction nucleotides: 7. The CDR3 has 16 amino acids. In germline, CDR1 is MRHNA, CDR2 SNTAGT. CDR3 sequence reads: CASSDTLAGVSNEQFF. In DNA form, the CDR3 reads TGTGCCAGCAGTGACACTCTAGCGGGAGTTTCCAATGAGCAGTTCTTC.

The CDR3 reads CASSLGLDVGNTIYF. CDR3 coding DNA: TGTGCCAGCAGCCTGGGACTGGACGTTGGAAACACCATATATTTT. The V call is TRBV5-5, the J call TRBJ1-3, with D perhaps matching TRBD1 (5 bases). The CDR3 consists of 15 residues. The V gene's germline CDR1 is SGHKS and CDR2 YYEKEE (reference sequence). V was pared by 4 bases and J by 3 bases, with 14 bases between. Together with reference TRBV5-5 and TRBJ1-3, the CDR3 gives the full variable domain: DAGVTQSPTHLIKTRGQQVTLRCSPISGHKSVSWYQQVLGQGPQFIFQYYEKEERGRGNFPDRFSARQFPNYSSELNVNALLLGDSALYLCASSLGLDVGNTIYFGEGSWLTVV.

V and J are TRBV30 and TRBJ1-5, with TRBD1 matching over 8 bases. The V segment lost 3 bases and the J segment 6 bases; nucleotides outside the gene matches: 7. Germline V gene sequence: CDR1 GTSNPN, CDR2 SVGIG (reference sequence). CDR3 length: 14 amino acids. CDR3 residues: CAWSDRGGVQPQHF. CDR3 nucleotides: TGTGCCTGGAGCGACAGGGGAGGGGTTCAGCCCCAGCATTTT.

This chain uses TRBV27 with TRBJ1-4; 8 bases are shared with TRBD1. After removal of 2 bases from V and 13 bases from J, the junction contained 15 bases not matched to a gene. CDR1 MNHEY and CDR2 SMNVEV come from the germline V gene (reference sequence). The CDR3 runs 16 residues. Written as DNA, the CDR3 is TGTGCCAGCAGTTTAAGGCCCCCGGGACAGGTTCATATACTGTTTTTT. Residues: CASSLRPPGQVHILFF.

The count of this clone is one. An end of the junction does not agree with germline; a read error may underlie this. The CDR3 spells CASSVDYRTDMQYF. The CDR3, as DNA: TGTGCCAGCAGCGTAGACTACCGCACAGATATGCAGTATTTT. The chain employs TRBV9 and TRBJ2-3, with no clear D. The V gene's germline CDR1 is SGDLS and CDR2 YYNGEE. The CDR3 is 14 residues long.

This clone was observed a handful of times. This likely came from a read error, as a far larger clone is one base away. The chain links TRBV4-2 to TRBJ2-1; TRBD2 might be the D (5 bases). Germline loops: CDR1 LGHNA, CDR2 YNFKEQ. V was cut by 3 bases and J by 7 bases, with 16 bases left in between. This CDR3 has 15 amino acids. The CDR3 DNA reads TGTGCCAGCAGCCACTCGGACTCAAGTACAAATGAGCAGTTCTTC. It translates to CASSHSDSSTNEQFF.

The rearrangement joins TRBV6-1 to TRBJ2-2, with 8 bases lining up with TRBD2. Germline-derived CDR1 and CDR2 are MNHNS and SASEGT. This CDR3 comprises 15 residues. The V gene end was trimmed by 0 bases and the J gene end by 3 bases; junction bases not matched to a gene: 0. The CDR3 DNA is TGTGCCAGCAGTGAAGCAGCGGGAGACACCGGGGAGCTGTTTTTT. This codes for CASSEAAGDTGELFF.

The rearrangement joins TRBV11-2 to TRBJ2-2; 8 bases agree with TRBD2. Germline CDR1 SGHAT, CDR2 FQNNGV. V trimming: 2 bases; J trimming: 6 bases; junction bases outside the gene matches: 8. The CDR3 contains 16 residues. CDR3 in DNA: TGTGCCAGCAGCTTATTAAGCGGGAGTGTGGCCGGGGAGCTGTTTTTT. Amino acid sequence: CASSLLSGSVAGELFF.

The rearrangement uses TRBV11-2 and TRBJ2-7; D ambiguous. Per the germline V gene, CDR1 is SGHAT and CDR2 is FQNNGV. Trimming removed 4 bases from V and 4 bases from J, with 14 bases in between. The CDR3 loop spans 14 amino acids. CDR3: CASSSLRTHYEQYF. CDR3 DNA: TGTGCCAGCAGCTCCCTTAGGACCCATTACGAGCAGTACTTC. The full variable domain, with the rest looked up from reference TRBV11-2 and TRBJ2-7, is EAGVAQSPRYKIIEKRQSVAFWCNPISGHATLYWYQQILGQGPKLLIQFQNNGVVDDSQLPKDRFSAERLKGVDSTLKIQPAKLEDSAVYLCASSSLRTHYEQYFGPGTRLTVT.